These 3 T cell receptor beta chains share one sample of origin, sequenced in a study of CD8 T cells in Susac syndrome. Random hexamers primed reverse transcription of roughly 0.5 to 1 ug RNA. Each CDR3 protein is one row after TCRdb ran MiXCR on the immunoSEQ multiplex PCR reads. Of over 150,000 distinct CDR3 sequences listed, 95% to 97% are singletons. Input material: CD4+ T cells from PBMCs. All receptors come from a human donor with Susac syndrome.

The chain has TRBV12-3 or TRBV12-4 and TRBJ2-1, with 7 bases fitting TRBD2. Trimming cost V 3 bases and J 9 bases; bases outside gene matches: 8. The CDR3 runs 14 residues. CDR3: CASSLGEGRGEQFF. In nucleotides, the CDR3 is TGTGCCAGCAGTTTGGGGGAGGGCCGCGGTGAGCAGTTCTTC.

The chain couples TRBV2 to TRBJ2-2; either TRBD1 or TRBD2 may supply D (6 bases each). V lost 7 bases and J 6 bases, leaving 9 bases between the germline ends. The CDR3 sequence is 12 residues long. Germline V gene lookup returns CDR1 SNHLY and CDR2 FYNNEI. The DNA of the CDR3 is TGTGCCAGCAAGGGGGGTGCCGGGGAGCTGTTTTTT. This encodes CASKGGAGELFF. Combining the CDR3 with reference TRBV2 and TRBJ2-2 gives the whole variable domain EPEVTQTPSHQVTQMGQEVILRCVPISNHLYFYWYRQILGQKVEFLVSFYNNEISEKSEIFDDQFSVERPDGSNFTLKIRSTKLEDSAMYFCASKGGAGELFFGEGSRLTVL.

The CDR3 bases are TGTGCCAGCAGCCCGAGGACAGGATTCATGAACACTGAAGCTTTCTTT. The encoded protein is CASSPRTGFMNTEAFF. The chain carries TRBV3-1 and TRBJ1-1; 7 positions agree with TRBD1. The V segment lost 4 bases and the J segment 0 bases; nucleotides outside the gene matches: 8. The CDR3 covers 16 residues. The germline gives CDR1 LGHDT, CDR2 YNNKEL (reference sequence).